Below, one TCR beta chain is given with its context. Per the study methods: Quantification of nucleated cells was approximated via reference gene primer amplification. The protocol was immunoSEQ multiplex PCR, while the TCRdb copy is restricted to in-frame clones and leaves out a portion. The DNA was the basis for D and trimming; V, J and clone size are from that table. This table has around 270,000 clones, approximately 80% appearing once. Germline V gene lookup returns CDR1 LGHDT and CDR2 YNNKEL (reference sequence). V was clipped by 4 bases and J by 4 bases, with 17 bases between them. The CDR3 has 16 amino acids. The sample belongs to a study of blood T cell repertoires in COVID-19. Study-wide context: Acute and convalescent COVID-19 specimens originated in the United States, Italy and Spain. Sample material is recorded as cDNA or gDNA derived from T cells, B-cell-depleted T cells, or PBMCs.

This clonotype was sampled from a man aged 55 to 70 with acute or convalescent COVID-19. The sample comprised peripheral blood. The chain has TRBV3-1 (or the pseudogene TRBV3-2) and TRBJ1-3, with TRBD1 as a possible D gene (5 bases). The CDR3 reads CASSLGGEVRGNTIYF. Here the CDR3 DNA reads TGTGCCAGCAGCCTCGGGGGGGAAGTGCGGGGAAACACCATATATTTT.